The source of this T cell receptor beta chain is a study of CD8 T cells in Susac syndrome. Overall study context: Over 5 sequenced Susac syndrome patients had clinically active disease, while 8 or 9 were in remission. Each patient with Susac syndrome, at the time of blood draw, was therapy-naive, on corticosteroids, or on intravenous immunoglobulin alone. Study results and limitations: As acknowledged by the study, its TCR sequencing and HLA analysis included a relatively small number of individuals.

With random hexamers, reverse transcription was performed on roughly 0.45 to 1 ug of RNA. One entry per CDR3 protein results from TCRdb running MiXCR on the immunoSEQ multiplex PCR reads. The sample carries about 190,000 distinct CDR3 sequences, 91% recorded once. A note on this clonotype: Its antigen remains unknown.

Trimming took 2 bases from V and 11 from J; bases not matched to a gene: 8. The CDR3 has 13 amino acids. Germline CDR1 reads SGHVS; CDR2 reads FQNEAQ. This clonotype was sampled from a human donor with Susac syndrome. This chain connects TRBV7-8 to TRBJ1-1; 7 nucleotides match TRBD1. Sequencing input: CD4+ T cells from PBMCs. In nucleotides, the CDR3 is TGTGCCAGCAGCTTAAGGGAAGACAGGGCTGCTTTCTTT. Protein product: CASSLREDRAAFF.